The sequence of this T cell receptor (beta chain) was determined in a study of T cells after yellow fever vaccination. About this clonotype itself: The antigen remains undetermined.

Germline values: CDR1 MGHRA, CDR2 YSYEKL. V shed 2 bases, J shed 7 bases, and the junction held 4 bases outside the gene matches. There are 13 residues in the CDR3. Study-wide points: Booster samples showed a return of most primary-vaccination clones (about 96% CD4, approximately 90% CD8). Weaker overall was a secondary response that nonetheless peaked faster, on day 5 versus 15.

Template-switching 5'RACE yielded the TCR cDNA; a universal primer site and UMIs were added in the process. TCRdb processed the 5' RACE reads anew with MiXCR; each CDR3 protein has one entry. The repertoire consists of more than 95,000 distinct CDR3 sequences, with under 9% occurring once and the leading ten covering about 40%. The V call is TRBV4-1, the J call TRBJ1-2, with 7 bases identical to TRBD1. The receptor's source is a man aged 18 to 30 who received the YFV17D yellow fever vaccine. The starting material was CD8+ T cells sorted from PBMCs, obtained on the day of the yellow fever booster vaccination. CDR3 sequence (DNA): TGCGCCAGCAGCCAATGGACAGGATCTGGCTACACCTTC. Translating gives CASSQWTGSGYTF.